Below are 12 T cell receptor beta chains sequenced from a single sample in a study of identical twins. TCRdb re-called the 5' RACE reads through MiXCR, storing one row per CDR3 protein. The sample shows about 520,000 distinct CDR3 sequences, 20% to 25% of them seen only once. Separately, the same data were catalogued under a study of T cells expressing NK-cell markers.

The sample was CD4+ T cells sorted from blood. Every receptor here comes from a woman between 18 and 29 years old in good health.

This clonotype was observed a few times. This CDR3 reads CASAPSRGGRSTDTQYF. DNA of the CDR3: TGTGCCAGCGCCCCCTCGAGAGGGGGACGATCGACAGATACGCAGTATTTT. The chain links TRBV7-9 to TRBJ2-3; tentatively, D is TRBD1 (6 bases). V lost 8 bases and J lost 3, with 24 bases in between. The CDR3 is 17 amino acids. Germline assignment: CDR1 SEHNR and CDR2 FQNEAQ (reference sequence).

V gene TRBV12-3 or TRBV12-4 combines with J gene TRBJ1-5; 7 bases map to TRBD1. V shed 7 bases, J shed 0 bases, and the junction held 3 bases outside the gene matches. This CDR3 is built from 14 residues. The CDR3 DNA reads TGTGCCAGCACCAGGGGGTCTAGCAATCAGCCCCAGCATTTT. Amino acid sequence: CASTRGSSNQPQHF.

The chain links TRBV28 to TRBJ2-7; 8 bases are shared with TRBD1. Germline V gives CDR1 MDHEN, CDR2 SYDVKM. Germline trimming cut 2 bases from V and 6 bases from J; bases unmatched to any gene: 9. The CDR3 sequence is 15 residues long. This CDR3 reads CASSLGGQVFFEQYF. DNA of the CDR3: TGTGCCAGCAGTTTAGGGGGACAGGTATTTTTCGAGCAGTACTTC.

This clonotype was seen more than once but under ten times. The chain joins TRBV20-1 to TRBJ1-2; tentative D call: TRBD1 (5 bases). Trimming took 1 base from V and 7 from J, leaving 10 bases between them. CDR1 and CDR2 from the germline V gene are DFQATT and SNEGSKA (reference sequence). The CDR3 has 12 amino acids. DNA for the CDR3: TGCAGTGCTAGAGGGGGGACTCTTGGCTACACCTTC. Its protein product is CSARGGTLGYTF.

The chain uses TRBV20-1 and TRBJ2-7; TRBD2 agrees at 9 bases. V was clipped by 4 bases and J by 7 bases; unmatched bases: 11. The CDR3 totals 14 residues. Germline assignment: CDR1 DFQATT and CDR2 SNEGSKA (reference sequence). The CDR3 is CSAKGAGGMLEQYF. In nucleotides, the CDR3 is TGCAGTGCTAAGGGAGCGGGAGGAATGTTAGAGCAGTACTTC.

The rearrangement links TRBV7-9 to TRBJ2-1; D may be TRBD1 (6 bases). The CDR3 consists of 12 residues. Per the germline V gene, CDR1 is SEHNR and CDR2 is FQNEAQ (reference sequence). V lost 3 bases and J 8 bases, leaving 8 bases between the germline ends. The CDR3 region has the DNA TGTGCCAGCAGCTTTACAGGGTATGAGCAGTTCTTC. Translation gives CASSFTGYEQFF.

This clonotype came up many times. This rearrangement joins TRBV5-1 to TRBJ2-1; D perhaps matches TRBD2 (5 bases). Trimming removed 2 bases from V and 0 bases from J, with 6 bases in between. Germline V gene lookup returns CDR1 SGHRS and CDR2 YFSETQ. CDR3 length equals 14 residues. The CDR3 spells CASSLAVSYNEQFF. CDR3 bases: TGCGCCAGCAGCTTAGCGGTCTCCTACAATGAGCAGTTCTTC. Filled out from reference TRBV5-1 and TRBJ2-1, the complete variable domain reads KAGVTQTPRYLIKTRGQQVTLSCSPISGHRSVSWYQQTPGQGLQFLFEYFSETQRNKGNFPGRFSGRQFSNSRSEMNVSTLELGDSALYLCASSLAVSYNEQFFGPGTRLTVL.

The chain uses TRBV9 and TRBJ1-1; unclear D gene. The ends were cut back, 0 bases at V and 0 bases at J, with 6 bases in the middle. The CDR3 spans 14 residues. Germline assignment: CDR1 SGDLS and CDR2 YYNGEE. CDR3 loop: CASSVVGLNTEAFF. The CDR3, as DNA: TGTGCCAGCAGCGTAGTGGGGTTGAACACTGAAGCTTTCTTT.

The chain uses TRBV7-9 and TRBJ2-5, with 9 positions matching TRBD1. Trimming removed 10 bases from V and 4 bases from J; junction bases left unmatched: 16. Germline values: CDR1 SEHNR, CDR2 FQNEAQ (reference sequence). The CDR3 spans 16 residues. The CDR3 here is CAISFSRDRDRETQYF. CDR3 bases: TGTGCCATCTCTTTCTCCCGGGACAGGGATCGAGAGACCCAGTACTTC.

V usage is TRBV5-1 and J usage is TRBJ2-7; TRBD1 matches at 8 bases. With V trimmed by 6 bases and J by 3 bases, 11 bases remained unmatched. The CDR3 has 15 amino acids. Germline CDR1 and CDR2: SGHRS and YFSETQ. CDR3: CASNPGGATFYEQYF. The CDR3 DNA follows: TGCGCCAGCAATCCAGGGGGCGCTACCTTCTACGAGCAGTACTTC.

This clonotype was recorded once. The chain recombines TRBV3-1 with TRBJ2-2; the D gene is possibly TRBD2 (5 bases). This CDR3 region has 14 residues. V was cut by 4 bases and J by 7 bases, with 13 bases left in between. Germline CDR1 is LGHDT and CDR2 is YNNKEL (reference sequence). CDR3 bases: TGTGCCAGCAGCCTCCCGGGATCGGACGGGGAGCTGTTTTTT. The encoded protein is CASSLPGSDGELFF.

This clonotype appeared many times. CDR3 amino acids: CASSEGVAGRREQFF. CDR3 nucleotides: TGTGCCAGCTCCGAAGGGGTAGCGGGGCGTCGAGAGCAGTTCTTC. V is TRBV14 and J is TRBJ2-1; TRBD2 matches 8 bases. The junction had 16 bases not matched to a gene; V was cut back by 8 bases and J by 10 bases. The CDR3 runs 15 residues. CDR1 SGHDN and CDR2 FVKESK come from the germline V gene.